One and the same sample provided the 15 T cell receptor beta chains below, sequenced in a study of T-cell reconstitution after alpha-beta-depleted transplantation in children. Library preparation (for TCRbeta) was performed with unique molecular identifiers. TCRdb used MiXCR to reprocess the PCR reads, holding one entry per CDR3 protein. The repertoire includes about half a million distinct CDR3 sequences, about an eighth of them detected once, and around 6% sits in the top ten. The sequences come from PBMCs from the stem cell graft donor, collected from the stem cell graft. These receptors were collected from a human donor who donated a stem cell graft to a child with combined immunodeficiency.

This clonotype showed up just a few times. V and J are TRBV29-1 and TRBJ2-1; 9 nucleotides match TRBD2. V gave up 3 bases and J gave up 0 bases; unmatched junction bases: 9. Germline V gene sequence: CDR1 SQVTM, CDR2 ANQGSEA. The CDR3 contains 17 residues. CDR3 residues: CSVDGPREGSSYNEQFF. The CDR3 bases are TGCAGCGTTGATGGTCCGCGGGAGGGGAGCTCCTACAATGAGCAGTTCTTC.

This clonotype was picked up many times. This chain connects TRBV4-3 to TRBJ2-7; D not certain. CDR1 LGHNA and CDR2 YSLEER come from the germline V gene. Deletions cut 0 bases from V and 4 bases from J, with 7 bases between. The CDR3 covers 13 residues. The CDR3 protein is CASSQEVRYEQYF. The CDR3, as DNA: TGCGCCAGCAGCCAAGAAGTCAGATACGAGCAGTACTTC.

This clonotype has more than one count but fewer than ten. The chain combines TRBV7-9 with TRBJ2-3; unclear D gene. The V end was cut by 5 bases, the J end by 3 bases, with 9 bases between. Germline V CDR1 and CDR2: SEHNR, FQNEAQ (reference sequence). The CDR3 is 13 residues long. As DNA, the CDR3 is TGTGCCAGCAGCATCCTAGTGACAGATACGCAGTATTTT. It specifies CASSILVTDTQYF.

This clonotype has a handful of counts. The gene calls are TRBV7-9 and TRBJ2-7, with TRBD2 identical over 11 bases. The CDR3 spans 17 residues. CDR1 and CDR2 from the germline V gene are SEHNR and FQNEAQ (reference sequence). V lost 2 bases to trimming and J lost 3 bases; unmatched junction nucleotides: 9. CDR3 sequence: CASSLSPSGGPGYEQYF. CDR3 DNA: TGTGCCAGCAGCTTATCCCCTAGCGGGGGGCCGGGCTACGAGCAGTACTTC. The entire variable domain, with the rest obtained from reference TRBV7-9 and TRBJ2-7, is as follows: DTGVSQNPRHKITKRGQNVTFRCDPISEHNRLYWYRQTLGQGPEFLTYFQNEAQLEKSRLLSDRFSAERPKGSFSTLEIQRTEQGDSAMYLCASSLSPSGGPGYEQYFGPGTRLTVT.

This clonotype came up a few times. The chain employs TRBV12-3 or TRBV12-4 and TRBJ2-3, with D unresolved. V was shortened by 6 bases and J by 5 bases, with 9 bases between the two germline ends. The CDR3 extends over 12 amino acids. The CDR3 bases are TGTGCCAGCAGACCGGACGAAGATACGCAGTATTTT. The encoded protein is CASRPDEDTQYF.

This clonotype was seen just once. J is TRBJ2-3 and V is TRBV5-1; TRBD2 might be the D (6 bases). The germline CDR1 and CDR2 sequences are SGHRS and YFSETQ. The germline V and J ends were trimmed by 1 base and 0 bases, with 18 bases remaining between them. The CDR3 has 18 residues. This CDR3 is CASSLTISGAHSTDTQYF. The CDR3 DNA follows: TGCGCCAGCAGCTTGACCATTAGCGGCGCGCATAGCACAGATACGCAGTATTTT.

Many counts were recorded for this clonotype. This chain connects TRBV29-1 to TRBJ1-5; 8 bases fit TRBD1. CDR1 and CDR2 (germline): SQVTM, ANQGSEA. The CDR3 consists of 14 residues. J lost 6 bases, V lost 6 bases, and 10 bases had no gene match. The CDR3 DNA follows: TGCAGCGTCGGCGGACAGGGAAACGGTCAGCCCCAGCATTTT. Translated: CSVGGQGNGQPQHF. Based on the CDR3 plus reference TRBV29-1 and TRBJ1-5, the full variable domain is SAVISQKPSRDICQRGTSLTIQCQVDSQVTMMFWYRQQPGQSLTLIATANQGSEATYESGFVIDKFPISRPNLTFSTLTVSNMSPEDSSIYLCSVGGQGNGQPQHFGDGTRLSIL.

This clonotype was counted many times. The V call is TRBV20-1, the J call TRBJ2-1; 11 nucleotides agree with TRBD1. CDR1 DFQATT and CDR2 SNEGSKA come from the germline V gene (reference sequence). The CDR3 totals 14 residues. The trim removed 1 base at V and 5 bases at J, leaving 1 base unmatched. The DNA for the CDR3 is TGCAGTGCTAGAGGGGACAGGGGGAACAATGAGCAGTTCTTC. Residues: CSARGDRGNNEQFF.

This clonotype was found many times. This chain connects TRBV9 to TRBJ2-2; D gene unclear. In germline, CDR1 is SGDLS, CDR2 YYNGEE. V was cut by 3 bases and J by 2 bases, with 8 bases left in between. There are 14 residues in the CDR3. The chain's CDR3 is CASSGRANTGELFF. CDR3 sequence (DNA): TGTGCCAGCAGCGGCCGGGCCAACACCGGGGAGCTGTTTTTT.

This clonotype has just a few counts. The chain carries TRBV7-9 and TRBJ2-5, with D possibly TRBD1 on 5 matching bases. V was pared by 3 bases and J by 4 bases, with 9 bases between. CDR1 and CDR2 from the germline V gene are SEHNR and FQNEAQ (reference sequence). This CDR3 has 13 amino acids. This chain's CDR3 is CASSFRVRETQYF. CDR3 sequence (DNA): TGTGCCAGCAGCTTCAGGGTGAGAGAGACCCAGTACTTC.

In its sample, this clonotype was seen a few times. The CDR3 sequence is CATSRVGRAIYNEQFF. The CDR3 DNA reads as TGTGCCACCAGCAGAGTCGGGAGGGCAATTTACAATGAGCAGTTCTTC. The chain couples TRBV15 to TRBJ2-1; TRBD2 matches 8 bases. Losses at the gene ends were 1 base for V and 4 bases for J; bases not matched to a gene: 6. The CDR3 contains 16 residues. Germline loops: CDR1 LNHNV, CDR2 YYDKDF (reference sequence).

The chain carries TRBV5-1 and TRBJ2-3, with 10 bases lining up with TRBD2. The CDR3 runs to 16 residues. J lost 2 bases, V lost 4 bases, and 7 bases had no gene match. The germline CDR1 and CDR2 sequences are SGHRS and YFSETQ. CDR3 DNA sequence: TGCGCCAGCAGCGCGAGGACTAGCGGTCCCACAGATACGCAGTATTTT. Translated: CASSARTSGPTDTQYF.

A few counts support this clonotype. This CDR3 reads CATSSTGLNRAFF. The CDR3 coding sequence is TGTGCCACCTCATCAACAGGGTTGAATCGAGCTTTCTTT. This chain links TRBV19 with TRBJ1-1, with a possible D match to TRBD1 (6 bases). This CDR3 spans 13 amino acids. Germline CDR1 and CDR2: LNHDA and SQIVND (reference sequence). V was pared by 10 bases and J by 10 bases, with 22 bases between. The variable domain in full, with the rest retrieved from reference TRBV19 and TRBJ1-1, is DGGITQSPKYLFRKEGQNVTLSCEQNLNHDAMYWYRQDPGQGLRLIYYSQIVNDFQKGDIAEGYSVSREKKESFPLTVTSAQKNPTAFYLCATSSTGLNRAFFGQGTRLTVV.

The chain links TRBV2 to TRBJ2-7; no clear D gene. Trimming pared 7 bases from V and 7 bases from J, leaving 11 bases between. This CDR3 is built from 11 residues. In germline, CDR1 is SNHLY, CDR2 FYNNEI. The CDR3 DNA is TGTGCCAGCAAGGGCCTGGGGGAGCAGTACTTC. This codes for CASKGLGEQYF. Combining the CDR3 with reference TRBV2 and TRBJ2-7 gives the whole variable domain EPEVTQTPSHQVTQMGQEVILRCVPISNHLYFYWYRQILGQKVEFLVSFYNNEISEKSEIFDDQFSVERPDGSNFTLKIRSTKLEDSAMYFCASKGLGEQYFGPGTRLTVT.

This clonotype was observed a single time. V is TRBV19 and J is TRBJ2-1; 9 bases map to TRBD2. The V gene's germline CDR1 is LNHDA and CDR2 SQIVND (reference sequence). Losses at the gene ends were 5 bases for V and 6 bases for J; bases not matched to a gene: 11. The CDR3 runs 16 residues. This CDR3 reads CASSPLAGASVNEQFF. The CDR3 DNA reads as TGTGCCAGTAGTCCTTTAGCGGGAGCTTCCGTCAATGAGCAGTTCTTC.